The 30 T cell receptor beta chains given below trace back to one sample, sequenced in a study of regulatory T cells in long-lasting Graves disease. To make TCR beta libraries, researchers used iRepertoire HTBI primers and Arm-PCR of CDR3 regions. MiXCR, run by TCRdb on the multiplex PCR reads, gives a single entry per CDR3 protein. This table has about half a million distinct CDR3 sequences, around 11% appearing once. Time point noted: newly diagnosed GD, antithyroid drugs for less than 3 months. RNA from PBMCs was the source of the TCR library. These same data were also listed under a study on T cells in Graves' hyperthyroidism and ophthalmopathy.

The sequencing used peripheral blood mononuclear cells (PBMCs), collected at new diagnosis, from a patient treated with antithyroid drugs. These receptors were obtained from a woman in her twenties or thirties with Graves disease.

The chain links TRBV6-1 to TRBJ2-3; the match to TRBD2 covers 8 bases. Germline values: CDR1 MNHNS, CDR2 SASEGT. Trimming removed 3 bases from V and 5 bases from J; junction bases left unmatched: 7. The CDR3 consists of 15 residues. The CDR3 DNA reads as TGTGCCAGCAGTGATTTACTAGCGGAACTAGATACGCAGTATTTT. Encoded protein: CASSDLLAELDTQYF.

Written as DNA, the CDR3 is TGTGCCACCACCCCGTCCTATAATTCACCCCTCCACTTT. Its protein product is CATTPSYNSPLHF. This chain uses TRBV19 with TRBJ1-6; no firm D call. Trimming cost V 10 bases and J 1 base, with 8 bases left between them. The CDR3 has 13 residues. Looked up from germline, CDR1 is LNHDA and CDR2 is SQIVND (reference sequence).

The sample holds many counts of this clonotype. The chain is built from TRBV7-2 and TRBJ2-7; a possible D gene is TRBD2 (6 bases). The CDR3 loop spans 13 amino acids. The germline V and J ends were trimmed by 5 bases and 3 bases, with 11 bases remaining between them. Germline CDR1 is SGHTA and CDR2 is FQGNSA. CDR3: CASSAYGGYEQYF. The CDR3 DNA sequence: TGTGCCAGCAGCGCCTACGGGGGCTACGAGCAGTACTTC.

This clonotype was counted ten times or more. CDR3 in amino acids: CASGVAGADTQYF. The CDR3 DNA reads TGTGCCAGCGGCGTCGCGGGCGCAGATACGCAGTATTTT. V and J are TRBV27 and TRBJ2-3; perhaps TRBD2 as D (5 bases). The CDR3 runs to 13 residues. The germline CDR1 and CDR2 sequences are MNHEY and SMNVEV (reference sequence). Trimming removed 8 bases from V and 4 bases from J, with 13 bases in between.

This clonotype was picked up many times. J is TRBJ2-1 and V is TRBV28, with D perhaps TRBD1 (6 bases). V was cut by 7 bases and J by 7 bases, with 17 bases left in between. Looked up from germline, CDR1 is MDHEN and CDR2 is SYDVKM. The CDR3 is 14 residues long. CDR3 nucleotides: TGTGCCAGCACTCACCGGGACAAAAGGAATGAGCAGTTCTTC. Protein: CASTHRDKRNEQFF.

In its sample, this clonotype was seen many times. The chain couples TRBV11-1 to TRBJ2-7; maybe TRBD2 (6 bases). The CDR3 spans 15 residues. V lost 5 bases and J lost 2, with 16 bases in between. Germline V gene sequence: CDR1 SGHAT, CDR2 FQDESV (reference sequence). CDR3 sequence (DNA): TGTGCCAGCAGCCCCGAGTGGGACTCCGCCTACGAGCAGTACTTC. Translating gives CASSPEWDSAYEQYF.

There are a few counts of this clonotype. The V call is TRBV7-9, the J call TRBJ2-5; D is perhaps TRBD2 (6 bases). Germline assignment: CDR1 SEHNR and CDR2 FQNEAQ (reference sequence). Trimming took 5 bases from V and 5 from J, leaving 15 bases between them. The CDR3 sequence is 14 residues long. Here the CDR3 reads CASSPGGPGETQYF. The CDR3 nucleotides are TGTGCCAGCAGCCCAGGAGGGCCGGGTGAGACCCAGTACTTC.

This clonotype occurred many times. CDR3 sequence reads: CASSLGTARTYEQYF. DNA of the CDR3: TGTGCCAGCAGCTTAGGGACAGCGCGAACCTACGAGCAGTACTTC. This sequence joins TRBV7-8 and TRBJ2-7; a weak D match, TRBD1 (6 bases). The V gene's germline CDR1 is SGHVS and CDR2 FQNEAQ. This CDR3 contains 15 residues. V dropped 1 base and J dropped 2 bases, with 12 bases sitting between them.

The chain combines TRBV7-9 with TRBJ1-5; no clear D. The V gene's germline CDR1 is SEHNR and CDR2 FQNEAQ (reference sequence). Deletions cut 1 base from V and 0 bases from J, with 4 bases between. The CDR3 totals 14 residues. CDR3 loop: CASSLESSNQPQHF. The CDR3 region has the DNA TGTGCCAGCAGCTTAGAATCTAGCAATCAGCCCCAGCATTTT. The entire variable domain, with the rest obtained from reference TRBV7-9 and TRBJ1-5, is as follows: DTGVSQNPRHKITKRGQNVTFRCDPISEHNRLYWYRQTLGQGPEFLTYFQNEAQLEKSRLLSDRFSAERPKGSFSTLEIQRTEQGDSAMYLCASSLESSNQPQHFGDGTRLSIL.

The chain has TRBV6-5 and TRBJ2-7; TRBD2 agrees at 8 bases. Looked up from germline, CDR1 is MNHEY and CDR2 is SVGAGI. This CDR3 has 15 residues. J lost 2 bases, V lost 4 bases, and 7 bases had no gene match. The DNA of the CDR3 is TGTGCCAGCAGTTCTCGGGGGACTAGTGCCTACGAGCAGTACTTC. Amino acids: CASSSRGTSAYEQYF.

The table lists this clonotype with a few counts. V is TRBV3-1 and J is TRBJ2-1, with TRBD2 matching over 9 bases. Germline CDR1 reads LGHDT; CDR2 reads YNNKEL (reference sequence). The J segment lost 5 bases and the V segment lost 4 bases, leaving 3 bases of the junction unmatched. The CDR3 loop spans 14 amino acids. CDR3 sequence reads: CASSRGLANNEQFF. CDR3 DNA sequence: TGTGCCAGCAGCCGGGGACTAGCTAACAATGAGCAGTTCTTC.

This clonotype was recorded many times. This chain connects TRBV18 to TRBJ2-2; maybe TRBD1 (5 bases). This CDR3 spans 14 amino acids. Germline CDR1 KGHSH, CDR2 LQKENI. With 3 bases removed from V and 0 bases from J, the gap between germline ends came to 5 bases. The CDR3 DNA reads TGTGCCAGCTCACCGACAGCGAACACCGGGGAGCTGTTTTTT. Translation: CASSPTANTGELFF.

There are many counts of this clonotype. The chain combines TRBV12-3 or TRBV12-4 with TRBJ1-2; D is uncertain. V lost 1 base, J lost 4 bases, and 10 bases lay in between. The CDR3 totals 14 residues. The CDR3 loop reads CASSLVSGSYGYTF. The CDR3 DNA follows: TGTGCCAGCAGTTTAGTGTCTGGAAGCTATGGCTACACCTTC.

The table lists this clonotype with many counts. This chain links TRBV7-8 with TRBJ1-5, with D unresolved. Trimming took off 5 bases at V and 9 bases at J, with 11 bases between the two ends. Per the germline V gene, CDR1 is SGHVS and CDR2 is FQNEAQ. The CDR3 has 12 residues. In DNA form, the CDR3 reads TGTGCCAGCAGCGTCAATGATGGGCCCCAGCATTTT. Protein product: CASSVNDGPQHF.

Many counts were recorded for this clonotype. CDR3 in amino acids: CASSSAGPDLTF. DNA for the CDR3: TGTGCCAGCAGTTCCGCCGGGCCCGACCTGACTTTC. The chain joins TRBV12-3 or TRBV12-4 to TRBJ2-6; D remains ambiguous. This CDR3 has 12 amino acids. Trimming pared 4 bases from V and 15 bases from J, leaving 13 bases between.

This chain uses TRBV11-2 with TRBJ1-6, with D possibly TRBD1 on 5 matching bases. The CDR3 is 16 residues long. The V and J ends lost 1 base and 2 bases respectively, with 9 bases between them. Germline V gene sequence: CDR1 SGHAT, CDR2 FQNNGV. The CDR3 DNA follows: TGTGCCAGCAGCTTAGTGCCAGGGACCTATAATTCACCCCTCCACTTT. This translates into CASSLVPGTYNSPLHF.

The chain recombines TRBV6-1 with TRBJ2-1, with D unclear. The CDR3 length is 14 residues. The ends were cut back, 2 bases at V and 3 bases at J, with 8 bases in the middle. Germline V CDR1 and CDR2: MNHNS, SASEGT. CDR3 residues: CASSERYRYNEQFF. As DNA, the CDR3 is TGTGCCAGCAGTGAACGCTACCGCTACAATGAGCAGTTCTTC.

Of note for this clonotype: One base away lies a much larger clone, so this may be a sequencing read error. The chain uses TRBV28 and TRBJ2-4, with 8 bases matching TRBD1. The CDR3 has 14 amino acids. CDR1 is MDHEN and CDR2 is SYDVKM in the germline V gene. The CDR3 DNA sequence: TGTGCCAGCAGTCCACAGGGGGGTAACTATGGCCACACCTTC. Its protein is CASSPQGGNYGHTF. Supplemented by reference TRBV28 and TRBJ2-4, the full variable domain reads DVKVTQSSRYLVKRTGEKVFLECVQDMDHENMFWYRQDPGLGLRLIYFSYDVKMKEKGDIPEGYSVSREKKERFSLILESASTNQTSMYLCASSPQGGNYGHTFGAGTRLSVL.

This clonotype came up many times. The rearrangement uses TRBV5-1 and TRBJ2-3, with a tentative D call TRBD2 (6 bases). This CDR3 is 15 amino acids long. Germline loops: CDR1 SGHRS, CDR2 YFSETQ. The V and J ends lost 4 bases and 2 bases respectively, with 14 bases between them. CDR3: CASSPGWGDTDTQYF. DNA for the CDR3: TGCGCCAGCAGCCCTGGTTGGGGGGACACAGATACGCAGTATTTT. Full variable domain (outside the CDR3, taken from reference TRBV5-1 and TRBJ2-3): KAGVTQTPRYLIKTRGQQVTLSCSPISGHRSVSWYQQTPGQGLQFLFEYFSETQRNKGNFPGRFSGRQFSNSRSEMNVSTLELGDSALYLCASSPGWGDTDTQYFGPGTRLTVL.

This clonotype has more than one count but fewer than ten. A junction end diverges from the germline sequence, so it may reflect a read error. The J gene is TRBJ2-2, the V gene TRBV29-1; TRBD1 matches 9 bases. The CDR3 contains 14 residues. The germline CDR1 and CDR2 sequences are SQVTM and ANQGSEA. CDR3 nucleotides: TGCAGCGTTCGGGGGACAGGGAACACCGGGGAGCTGCTTTTT. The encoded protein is CSVRGTGNTGELLF.

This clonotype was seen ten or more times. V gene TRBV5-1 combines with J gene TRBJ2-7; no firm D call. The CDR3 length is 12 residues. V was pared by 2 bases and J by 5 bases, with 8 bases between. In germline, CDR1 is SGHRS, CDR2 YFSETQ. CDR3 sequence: CASSFRENEQYF. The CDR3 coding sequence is TGCGCCAGCAGCTTTCGAGAGAACGAGCAGTACTTC.

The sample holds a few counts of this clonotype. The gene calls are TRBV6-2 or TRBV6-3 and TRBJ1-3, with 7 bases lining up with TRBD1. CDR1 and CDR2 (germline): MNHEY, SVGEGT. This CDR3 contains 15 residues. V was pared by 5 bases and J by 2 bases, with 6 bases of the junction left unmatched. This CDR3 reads CASSARQGTGNTIYF. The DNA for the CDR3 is TGTGCCAGCAGTGCCCGACAGGGAACTGGAAACACCATATATTTT.

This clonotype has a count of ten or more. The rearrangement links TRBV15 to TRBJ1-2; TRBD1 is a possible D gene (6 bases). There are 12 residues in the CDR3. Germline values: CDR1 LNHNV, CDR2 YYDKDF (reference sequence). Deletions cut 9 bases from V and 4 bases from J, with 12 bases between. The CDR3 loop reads CATTDSGYGYTF. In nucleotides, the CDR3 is TGTGCCACAACGGACAGCGGCTATGGCTACACCTTC.

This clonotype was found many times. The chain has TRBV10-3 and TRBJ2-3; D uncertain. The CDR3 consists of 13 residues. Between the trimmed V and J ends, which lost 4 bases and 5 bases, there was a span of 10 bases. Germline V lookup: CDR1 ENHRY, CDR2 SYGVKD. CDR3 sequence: CAISVEIRDTQYF. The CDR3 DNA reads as TGTGCCATCAGTGTGGAGATTAGAGATACGCAGTATTTT.

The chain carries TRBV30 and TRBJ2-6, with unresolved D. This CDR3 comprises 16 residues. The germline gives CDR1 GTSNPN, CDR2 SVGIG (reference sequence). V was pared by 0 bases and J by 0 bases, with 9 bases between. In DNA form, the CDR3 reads TGTGCCTGGAGTGTAGCCAAGACCTCTGGGGCCAACGTCCTGACTTTC. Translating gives CAWSVAKTSGANVLTF.

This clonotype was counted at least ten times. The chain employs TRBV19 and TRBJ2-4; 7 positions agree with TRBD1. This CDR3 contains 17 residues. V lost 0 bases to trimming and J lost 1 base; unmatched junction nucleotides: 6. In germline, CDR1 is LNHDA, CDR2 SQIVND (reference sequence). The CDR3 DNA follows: TGTGCCAGTAGTATAGATCTTGAGACAGGGGCCAAAAACATTCAGTACTTC. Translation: CASSIDLETGAKNIQYF.

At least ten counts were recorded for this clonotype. The CDR3 DNA reads TGTGCCAGCAGTTTAAGGGGCCGGACAGGGGGGCCCGAGCAGTACTTC. This gives the protein CASSLRGRTGGPEQYF. J is TRBJ2-7 and V is TRBV12-3 or TRBV12-4, with 10 bases that match TRBD1. The length of the CDR3 is 16 residues. V lost 2 bases, J lost 6 bases, and 10 bases stayed unmatched.

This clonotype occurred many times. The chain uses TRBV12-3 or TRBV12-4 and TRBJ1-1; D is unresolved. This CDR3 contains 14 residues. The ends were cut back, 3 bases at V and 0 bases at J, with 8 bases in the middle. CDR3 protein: CASSFFAVNTEAFF. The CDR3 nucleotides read TGTGCCAGCAGTTTTTTCGCTGTGAACACTGAAGCTTTCTTT.

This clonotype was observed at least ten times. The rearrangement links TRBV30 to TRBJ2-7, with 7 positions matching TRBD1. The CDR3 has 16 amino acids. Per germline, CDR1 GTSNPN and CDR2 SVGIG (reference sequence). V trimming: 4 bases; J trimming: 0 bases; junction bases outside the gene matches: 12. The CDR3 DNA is TGTGCCTGGACCGACGCCGGGACAGCCAACTCCTACGAGCAGTACTTC. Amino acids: CAWTDAGTANSYEQYF.

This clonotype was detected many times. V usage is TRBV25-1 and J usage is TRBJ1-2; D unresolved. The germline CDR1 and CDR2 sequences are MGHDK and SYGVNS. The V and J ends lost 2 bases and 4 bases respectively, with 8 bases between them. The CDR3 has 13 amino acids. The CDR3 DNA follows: TGTGCCAGCAGTGAAGGAGAGGGCTATGGCTACACCTTC. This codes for CASSEGEGYGYTF.